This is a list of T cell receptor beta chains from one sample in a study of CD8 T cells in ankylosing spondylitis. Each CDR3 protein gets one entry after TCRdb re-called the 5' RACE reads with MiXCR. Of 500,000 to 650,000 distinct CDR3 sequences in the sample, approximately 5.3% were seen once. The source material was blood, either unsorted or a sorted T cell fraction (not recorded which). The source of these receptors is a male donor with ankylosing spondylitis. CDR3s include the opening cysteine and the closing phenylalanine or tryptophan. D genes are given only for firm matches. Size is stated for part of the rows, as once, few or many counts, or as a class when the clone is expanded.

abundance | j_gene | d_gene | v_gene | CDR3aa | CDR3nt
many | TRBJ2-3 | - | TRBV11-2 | CASSLEPGVFESTDTQYF | TGTGCCAGCAGCTTAGAGCCAGGGGTCTTCGAGAGCACAGATACGCAGTATTTT
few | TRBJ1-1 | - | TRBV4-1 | CASSQVEGFVAVVEAFF | TGCGCCAGCAGCCAAGTCGAAGGGTTCGTGGCAGTGGTTGAAGCTTTCTTT
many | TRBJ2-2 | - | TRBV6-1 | CASSPQGAGELFF | TGTGCCAGCAGTCCCCAGGGTGCCGGGGAGCTGTTTTTT
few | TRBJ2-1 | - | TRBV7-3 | CASSVYRDGEQFF | TGTGCCAGCAGCGTCTACAGGGACGGTGAGCAGTTCTTC
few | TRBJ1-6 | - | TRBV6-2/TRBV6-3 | CASSYRGENSPLHF | TGTGCCAGCAGTTACAGGGGAGAGAATTCACCCCTCCACTTT
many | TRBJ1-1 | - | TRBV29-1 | CSSAFVDTEAFF | TGCAGCTCCGCCTTTGTGGACACTGAAGCTTTCTTT
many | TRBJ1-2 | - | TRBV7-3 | CASSVRGQGYTF | TGTGCCAGCAGCGTTAGGGGCCAGGGCTACACCTTC
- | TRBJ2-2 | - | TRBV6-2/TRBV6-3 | CASSRWTANTGELFF | TGTGCCAGCAGTAGGTGGACAGCGAACACCGGGGAGCTGTTTTTT
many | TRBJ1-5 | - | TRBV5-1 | CASSLIGSLNQPQHF | TGCGCCAGCAGCTTGATAGGTTCGCTCAATCAGCCCCAGCATTTT
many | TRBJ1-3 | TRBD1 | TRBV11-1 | CASSTRPGTGPFSGNTIYF | TGTGCCAGCAGCACACGGCCAGGGACAGGACCGTTCTCTGGAAACACCATATATTTT
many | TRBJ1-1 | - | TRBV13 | CASTSRGEAFF | TGTGCCAGCACCTCGAGGGGGGAAGCTTTCTTT
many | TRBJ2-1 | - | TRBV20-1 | CSGTARLRASLYNEQFF | TGCAGTGGGACGGCGCGCTTGCGGGCGTCCCTCTACAATGAGCAGTTCTTC
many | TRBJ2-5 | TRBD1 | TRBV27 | CASSPAGDRQETQYF | TGTGCCAGCAGCCCAGCCGGGGACAGACAAGAGACCCAGTACTTC
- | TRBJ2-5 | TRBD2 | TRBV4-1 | CASSQDVRGGQKTQYF | TGCGCCAGCAGCCAAGATGTCCGGGGGGGTCAGAAGACCCAGTACTTC
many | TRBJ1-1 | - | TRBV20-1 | CSAVNRVGYTEAFF | TGCAGTGCCGTAAACAGGGTTGGGTACACTGAAGCTTTCTTT
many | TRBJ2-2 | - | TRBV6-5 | CASSRHTGELFF | TGTGCCAGCAGCCGACACACCGGGGAGCTGTTTTTT
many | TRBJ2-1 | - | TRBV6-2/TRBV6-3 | CASRGAGSYNEQFF | TGTGCCAGCAGGGGAGCGGGCTCCTACAATGAGCAGTTCTTC
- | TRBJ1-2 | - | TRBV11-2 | CASSEEGDGYTF | TGTGCCAGCAGCGAAGAAGGGGACGGCTACACCTTC
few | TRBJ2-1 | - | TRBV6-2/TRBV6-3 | CASKRAVAYNEQFF | TGTGCCAGCAAAAGGGCTGTGGCCTACAATGAGCAGTTCTTC
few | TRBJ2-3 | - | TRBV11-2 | CASSLGDPSYTQYF | TGTGCCAGCAGCTTAGGGGACCCGTCTTATACGCAGTATTTT
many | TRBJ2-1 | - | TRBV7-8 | CASSLATVYNEQFF | TGTGCCAGCAGCTTAGCAACAGTATACAATGAGCAGTTCTTC
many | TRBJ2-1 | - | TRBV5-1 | CASSWDPSYNEQFF | TGCGCCAGCAGCTGGGATCCTTCCTACAATGAGCAGTTCTTC
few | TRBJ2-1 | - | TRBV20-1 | CSARDTQRSNNEQFF | TGCAGTGCTAGAGATACCCAGCGGAGCAACAATGAGCAGTTCTTC
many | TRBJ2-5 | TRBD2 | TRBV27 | CASSRTSGEETQYF | TGTGCCAGCAGTCGGACTAGCGGGGAAGAGACCCAGTACTTC
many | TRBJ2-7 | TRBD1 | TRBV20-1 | CSAPGQIYEQYF | TGCAGTGCCCCGGGACAGATCTACGAGCAGTACTTC
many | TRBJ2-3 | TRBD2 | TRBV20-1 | CSARDPAGGTDTQYF | TGCAGTGCTAGAGATCCGGCGGGGGGCACAGATACGCAGTATTTT
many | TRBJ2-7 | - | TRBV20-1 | CSAQRARITYEQYF | TGCAGTGCTCAGCGGGCTAGGATTACCTACGAGCAGTACTTC
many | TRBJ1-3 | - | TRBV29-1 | CSATTGVSSGNTIYF | TGCAGCGCTACGACAGGCGTAAGCTCTGGAAACACCATATATTTT
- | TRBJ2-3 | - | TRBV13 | CASSHGTYRGTQYF | TGTGCCAGCAGCCACGGCACTTACAGAGGTACGCAGTATTTT
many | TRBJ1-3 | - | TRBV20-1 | CSARDRVGSGNTIYF | TGCAGTGCTAGAGATCGGGTGGGGTCGGGAAACACCATATATTTT
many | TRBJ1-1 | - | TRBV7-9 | CASSVDIYRAEAFF | TGTGCCAGCAGCGTTGACATCTACAGAGCTGAAGCTTTCTTT
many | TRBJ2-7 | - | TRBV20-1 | CSAGRQDSYEQYF | TGCAGTGCCGGGCGGCAGGACTCCTACGAGCAGTACTTC
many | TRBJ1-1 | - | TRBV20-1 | CSASRASLNTEAFF | TGCAGTGCTAGCCGGGCGTCGCTGAACACTGAAGCTTTCTTT
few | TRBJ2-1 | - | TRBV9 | CASSARGMRYNEQFF | TGTGCCAGCAGCGCCCGGGGAATGCGATACAATGAGCAGTTCTTC
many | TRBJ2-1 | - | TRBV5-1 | CASSLAGFRANEQFF | TGCGCCAGCAGCTTGGCCGGTTTTAGGGCCAATGAGCAGTTCTTC
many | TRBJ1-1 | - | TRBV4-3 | CASSIRTADTEAFF | TGCGCCAGCAGCATTCGGACAGCGGACACTGAAGCTTTCTTT
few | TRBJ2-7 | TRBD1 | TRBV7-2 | CASSRDRRDEQYF | TGTGCCAGCAGCCGGGACAGGCGGGACGAGCAGTACTTC
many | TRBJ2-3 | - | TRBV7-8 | CASSSFHTDTQYF | TGTGCCAGCAGCTCTTTCCACACAGATACGCAGTATTTT
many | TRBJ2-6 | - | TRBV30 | CAWTSGANVLTF | TGTGCCTGGACCTCTGGGGCCAACGTCCTGACTTTC
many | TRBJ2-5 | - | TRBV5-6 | CASSLHSAGRTTQYF | TGTGCCAGCAGCTTGCATTCGGCAGGGAGGACGACCCAGTACTTC
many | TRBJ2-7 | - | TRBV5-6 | CASSFAHYEQYF | TGTGCCAGCAGCTTCGCCCACTACGAGCAGTACTTC
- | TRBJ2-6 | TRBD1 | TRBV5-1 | CASSLGIGTGSSGANVLTF | TGCGCCAGCAGCTTGGGCATAGGGACAGGTAGCTCTGGGGCCAACGTCCTGACTTTC
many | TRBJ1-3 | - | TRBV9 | CASSVALASSGNTIYF | TGTGCCAGCAGCGTAGCTTTAGCCAGCTCTGGAAACACCATATATTTT
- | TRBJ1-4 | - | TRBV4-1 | CASSQDGSSVYEKLFF | TGCGCCAGCAGCCAAGATGGATCGAGTGTTTATGAAAAACTGTTTTTT
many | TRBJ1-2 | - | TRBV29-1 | CSVAPNYGYTF | TGCAGCGTCGCGCCCAATTATGGCTACACCTTC
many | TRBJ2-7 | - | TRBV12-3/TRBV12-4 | CASSPRLWTVTYEQYF | TGTGCCAGCAGCCCTCGCCTTTGGACAGTTACCTACGAGCAGTACTTC
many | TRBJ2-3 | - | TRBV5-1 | CASSYLGDEDTDTQYF | TGCGCCAGCAGCTACCTAGGGGACGAGGACACAGATACGCAGTATTTT
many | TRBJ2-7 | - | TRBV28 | CASSFGGPPEQYF | TGTGCCAGCAGTTTCGGGGGGCCGCCCGAGCAGTACTTC
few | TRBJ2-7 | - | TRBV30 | CAWSPFSGGYEQYF | TGTGCCTGGAGCCCCTTCTCCGGGGGCTACGAGCAGTACTTC
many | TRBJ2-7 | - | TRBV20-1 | CSASRDGYEQYF | TGCAGTGCTAGTAGGGATGGGTACGAGCAGTACTTC
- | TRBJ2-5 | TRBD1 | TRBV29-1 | CSLTPGQYQETQYF | TGCAGCCTAACCCCGGGACAGTACCAAGAGACCCAGTACTTC
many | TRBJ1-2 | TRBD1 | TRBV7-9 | CASSLVRTGADGYTF | TGTGCCAGCAGCTTAGTGAGGACAGGGGCGGATGGCTACACCTTC
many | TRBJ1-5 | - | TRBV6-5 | CASSYSDGSNQPQHF | TGTGCCAGCAGTTACTCGGATGGCAGCAATCAGCCCCAGCATTTT
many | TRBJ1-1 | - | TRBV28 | CASRRGARTEAFF | TGTGCCAGCAGACGGGGGGCGCGAACTGAAGCTTTCTTT